This TCR beta chain was captured by sequencing in a study of shared clonotypes between healthy human individuals. General observations from the study: It was only blood that was sampled, and tissue repertoires likely differ.

There are 16 residues in the CDR3. Remarks on this clone: The antigen is undetermined.

Selected positively for CCR7 and CD45RO-negative, naive CD8 cells excluded terminally differentiated effector memory CD45RA+ cells. Original processing notes: Sequence data from immunoSEQ were junction-only and lacked quality scores; consequently, filtering differed. Produced via immunoSEQ multiplex PCR; TCRdb's table is partial and in-frame only. V, J and clone size are those of that table, while D and trimming were read from the DNA. The sample shows hundreds of thousands of clones, roughly nine tenths of them seen only once. The chain carries TRBV21-1 and TRBJ1-2; TRBD1, the table's D call, was not compared with the DNA. TRBV21-1 is deemed a pseudogene. The TCR originated in a man aged 25-45 years in good health. The specimen was naive CD8+ T cells sorted from blood. The CDR3 loop is CASSNPRQGGGNGYTF. CDR3 coding DNA: TGTGCCAGCAGCAACCCCCGACAGGGTGGGGGGAATGGCTACACCTTC.